This T cell receptor beta chain was recovered during a study of human T cells and chemical hapten exposure. Across the whole study: The variation in per-sample TCR yields arose mainly from small differences in pooled library volumes.

MiXCR, run by TCRdb on the RACE reads, gives a single entry per CDR3 protein. The repertoire holds about 340,000 distinct CDR3 sequences, with around 7% as singletons. This clonotype has at least ten counts. Time point here: patch test 1, 2 weeks after DPC sensitization. Treatment: therapeutic diphenylcyclopropenone sensitization with weekly scalp DPC. Blood sampling occurred before each patch-test application. Whole blood that had not been fractionated was the source of extracted total RNA. CDR3 length: 16 residues. V was trimmed by 7 bases and J by 9 bases, leaving 23 bases between them. CDR1 is SGHRS and CDR2 is YFSETQ in the germline V gene.

The TCR comes from a woman aged 18-29 years with alopecia areata. Some clones in this sample may be carry-over from other donors' samples. This sequence joins TRBV5-1 and TRBJ1-6; maybe TRBD1 (5 bases). This material consisted of whole blood, taken in connection with sensitization to the hapten diphenylcyclopropenone (DPC). CDR3 nucleotide sequence: TGCGCCAGCCAGTCCGGGACGCAGGGAATTGGTTCACCCCTCCACTTT. This encodes CASQSGTQGIGSPLHF.